One sample yielded the 3 T cell receptor beta chains listed below, sequenced in a study of blood T cell repertoires in COVID-19. Sequencing used immunoSEQ multiplex PCR; TCRdb keeps in-frame clones, though not all of them. The profile covers about 410,000 clones, with about nine tenths appearing a single time and 1.7% taken by the ten largest. Sequencing was done on a sample of PBMCs or T cells enriched from blood (not recorded which). The source of these receptors is a woman aged 25 to 39 who had recovered from COVID-19.

The chain combines TRBV7-9 with TRBJ1-2, with D possibly being TRBD1 (6 bases). There are 16 residues in the CDR3. Trimming cost V 1 base and J 3 bases, with 15 bases left between them. Germline CDR1 is SEHNR and CDR2 is FQNEAQ (reference sequence). DNA for the CDR3: TGTGCCAGCAGCTTAGGGGACCCCAACAGGGACTATGGCTACACCTTC. Protein sequence: CASSLGDPNRDYGYTF.

V is TRBV6-6 and J is TRBJ2-3; TRBD2 agrees at 12 bases. This CDR3 is built from 18 residues. CDR1 and CDR2 (germline): MNHNY, SVGAGI (reference sequence). V was pared by 5 bases and J by 8 bases, with 17 bases of the junction left unmatched. The CDR3 region is CASSHGLAGNFLGVTQYF. In DNA, the CDR3 is TGTGCCAGCAGTCACGGACTAGCGGGAAATTTTTTGGGGGTTACGCAGTATTTT.

The chain joins TRBV29-1 to TRBJ2-6; 9 bases are shared with TRBD1. J gave up 4 bases and V 4 bases, and 11 bases lay outside the gene matches. This CDR3 region has 17 residues. The germline gives CDR1 SQVTM, CDR2 ANQGSEA. The CDR3 loop reads CSVAQSRTGDGANVLTF. The CDR3 nucleotides are TGCAGCGTTGCCCAATCTCGGACAGGGGACGGGGCCAACGTCCTGACTTTC.